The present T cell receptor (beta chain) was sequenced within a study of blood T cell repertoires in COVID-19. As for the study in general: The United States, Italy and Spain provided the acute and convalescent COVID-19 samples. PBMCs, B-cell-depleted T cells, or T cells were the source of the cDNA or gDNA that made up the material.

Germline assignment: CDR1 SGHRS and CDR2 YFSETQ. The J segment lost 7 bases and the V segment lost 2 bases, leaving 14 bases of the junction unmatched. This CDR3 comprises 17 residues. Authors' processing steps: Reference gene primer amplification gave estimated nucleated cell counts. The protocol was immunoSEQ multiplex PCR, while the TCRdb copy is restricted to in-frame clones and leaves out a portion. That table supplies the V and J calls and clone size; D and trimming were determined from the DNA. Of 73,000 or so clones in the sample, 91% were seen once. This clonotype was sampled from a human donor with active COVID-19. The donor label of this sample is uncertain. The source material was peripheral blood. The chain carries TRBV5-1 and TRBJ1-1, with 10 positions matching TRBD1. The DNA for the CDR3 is TGCGCCAGCAGCTTTACCTCGGGACAGGGGATGTCTGGTGAAGCTTTCTTT. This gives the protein CASSFTSGQGMSGEAFF.